The sample holds one count of the clone carrying this T cell receptor (beta chain). The data derive from a study of blood T cell repertoires in COVID-19. As for the study in general: From T cells, B-cell-depleted T cells, or PBMCs came the material, which was cDNA or gDNA.

Here immunoSEQ multiplex PCR was the method, and the copy in TCRdb shows in-frame clones only, minus some. Here the sample spans about 200,000 clones, approximately 91% being singletons. The CDR3 is 15 residues long. Germline V lookup: CDR1 LNHDA, CDR2 SQIVND (reference sequence). Losses at the gene ends were 2 bases for V and 5 bases for J; bases not matched to a gene: 7. The TCR comes from a man between 18 and 35 years old with active or convalescent COVID-19. The rearrangement joins TRBV19 to TRBJ1-1, with 8 bases matching TRBD1. The sequencing sample was made of peripheral blood. CDR3 in DNA: TGTGCCAGTAGTATAAGGGACAGGTCGGGAACTGAAGCTTTCTTT. Its protein is CASSIRDRSGTEAFF.